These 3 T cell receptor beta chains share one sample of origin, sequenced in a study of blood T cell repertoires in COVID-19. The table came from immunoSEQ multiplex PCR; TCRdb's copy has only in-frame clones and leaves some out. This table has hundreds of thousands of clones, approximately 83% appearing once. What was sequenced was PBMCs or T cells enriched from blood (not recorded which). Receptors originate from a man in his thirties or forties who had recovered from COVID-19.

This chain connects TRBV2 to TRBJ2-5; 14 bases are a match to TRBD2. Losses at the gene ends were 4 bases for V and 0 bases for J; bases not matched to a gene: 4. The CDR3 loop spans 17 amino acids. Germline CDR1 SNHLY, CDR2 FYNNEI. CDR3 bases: TGTGCCAGCAGTGCCGGACTAGCGGGGGGATACCAAGAGACCCAGTACTTC. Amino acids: CASSAGLAGGYQETQYF.

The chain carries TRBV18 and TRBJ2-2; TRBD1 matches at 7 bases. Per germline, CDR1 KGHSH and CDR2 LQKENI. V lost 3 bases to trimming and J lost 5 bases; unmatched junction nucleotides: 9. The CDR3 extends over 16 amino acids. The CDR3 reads CASSPSWTGGTGELFF. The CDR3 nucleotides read TGTGCCAGCTCACCTTCGTGGACAGGAGGAACCGGGGAGCTGTTTTTT.

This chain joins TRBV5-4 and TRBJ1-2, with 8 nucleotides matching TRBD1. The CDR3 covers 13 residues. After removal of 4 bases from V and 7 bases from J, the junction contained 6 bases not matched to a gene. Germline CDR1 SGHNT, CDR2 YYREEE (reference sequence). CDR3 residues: CASSKDRVGGYTF. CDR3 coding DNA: TGTGCCAGCAGCAAGGACAGGGTTGGTGGCTACACCTTC.